This is a list of T cell receptor beta chains from one sample in a study of blood T cell repertoires in COVID-19. The table came from immunoSEQ multiplex PCR; TCRdb's copy has only in-frame clones and leaves some out. The sample has around 120,000 clones; around 87% are singletons. The sequencing sample was made of peripheral blood. The receptors originated from a woman between 55 and 75 years old with COVID-19, enrolled during active disease. Each CDR3 is given with its conserved first and last residue. Fields, in order: clone size, V gene, CDR3 length, J gene, D gene, CDR3 DNA, CDR3 protein. D genes are given only for firm matches. Size is omitted from some rows. Given values are once, few, many or a class for expanded clones.

-	TRBV10-3	15	TRBJ2-3	TRBD1	TGTGCCATCAGTATCCGGGACAGGGATGCAGATACGCAGTATTTT	CAISIRDRDADTQYF
-	TRBV19	17	TRBJ1-5	TRBD1	TGTGCCAGTAGTACCCCAAGGACAGGCGCGGTTCATCAGCCCCAGCATTTT	CASSTPRTGAVHQPQHF
-	TRBV27	13	TRBJ1-2	-	TGTGCCAGCAGTTTTATCGGGGACTATGGCTACACCTTC	CASSFIGDYGYTF
-	TRBV6-2/TRBV6-3	18	TRBJ2-5	TRBD2	TGTGCCAGCAGTACCGGGACTAGCGGGTACCATGGAAAAGAGACCCAGTACTTC	CASSTGTSGYHGKETQYF
-	TRBV3-1/TRBV3-2	13	TRBJ1-2	TRBD1	TGTGCCAGCAGCCCGACAGGGAACTATGGCTACACCTTC	CASSPTGNYGYTF
-	TRBV2	14	TRBJ1-2	-	TGTGCCAGCAGTGAGAGGGTGGCAGCTTATGGCTACACCTTC	CASSERVAAYGYTF
-	TRBV19	13	TRBJ1-6	-	TGTGCCAGTAGTATAGATTTTGTCACACCCCTCCACTTT	CASSIDFVTPLHF
-	TRBV5-4	14	TRBJ1-1	-	TGTGCCAGCGCGGGGGCGCGCAGTAGCACTGAAGCTTTCTTT	CASAGARSSTEAFF
-	TRBV11-2	14	TRBJ2-5	-	TGTGCCAGCAGCCTCCTTTCGGTTCAAGAGACCCAGTACTTC	CASSLLSVQETQYF
-	TRBV19	15	TRBJ2-2	-	TGTGCCAGTAGTATGCCCAGGGATTACACCGGGGAGCTGTTTTTT	CASSMPRDYTGELFF
few	TRBV15	16	TRBJ1-4	TRBD1	TGTGCCACCAGCAGAGATAGGACAGGGTCTAGAGAAAAACTGTTTTTT	CATSRDRTGSREKLFF
-	TRBV4-2	14	TRBJ2-5	-	TGTGCCAGCAGCCAAGAGAGAGGCCGAGAGACCCAGTACTTC	CASSQERGRETQYF
-	TRBV7-2	15	TRBJ1-2	-	TGTGCCAGCAGCTTAGTTGGGGGAGGGAACTATGGCTACACCTTC	CASSLVGGGNYGYTF
-	TRBV19	15	TRBJ1-2	TRBD1	TGTGCCAGTAGTACCAAGGGACAGGGGCTCGTTGGCTACACCTTC	CASSTKGQGLVGYTF
-	TRBV6-6	14	TRBJ1-5	TRBD1	TGTGCCAGCAGTGCACAGGGGGTTGATCAGCCCCAGCATTTT	CASSAQGVDQPQHF
-	TRBV6-5	13	TRBJ2-7	TRBD1	TGTGCCACCACCGGGACAGTCCTCTACGAGCAGTACTTC	CATTGTVLYEQYF
-	TRBV7-9	12	TRBJ2-7	-	TGTGCCAGCAGCATGGGGGGTTACGAGCAGTACTTC	CASSMGGYEQYF
-	TRBV4-3	12	TRBJ1-4	TRBD1	TGCGCCAGCAGCCAAGGTACAGGGGGACTGTTTTTT	CASSQGTGGLFF
-	TRBV7-3	15	TRBJ1-2	TRBD1	TGTGCCAGCAGCTCACAGCACAGGGGGCTGGGAGGCTACACCTTC	CASSSQHRGLGGYTF
-	TRBV6-2/TRBV6-3	16	TRBJ2-1	TRBD1	TGTGCCAGCAGTGGGGGGGACAGGGCGCGAAACAATGAGCAGTTCTTC	CASSGGDRARNNEQFF
few	TRBV11-2	17	TRBJ1-3	TRBD1	TGTGCCAGCAGCTTATTCCCGACAGGGTTCTCTGGAAACACCATATATTTT	CASSLFPTGFSGNTIYF
-	TRBV19	14	TRBJ1-5	TRBD1	TGTGCCAGTACCGAGGGGGCGTTCAATCAGCCCCAGCATTTT	CASTEGAFNQPQHF
-	TRBV4-3	16	TRBJ2-1	TRBD2	TGCGCCAGCAGCCAAGACCGCGGGGGGGTGGTGGATGAGCAGTTCTTC	CASSQDRGGVVDEQFF
-	TRBV10-3	13	TRBJ1-4	-	TGTGCCATCAGGGACAGCCGTAATGAAAAACTGTTTTTT	CAIRDSRNEKLFF
-	TRBV6-6	16	TRBJ2-7	TRBD1	TGTGCCAGCAGTTACTCACGACAGGGGATCTCCTACGAGCAGTACTTC	CASSYSRQGISYEQYF
-	TRBV6-6	16	TRBJ2-3	-	TGTGCCAGCAGCCGCGGGACCGAGACTAGCACAGATACGCAGTATTTT	CASSRGTETSTDTQYF
-	TRBV30	14	TRBJ2-2	TRBD1	TGTGCCTGGACCAAAGGGACAGGGGCCGGGGAGCTGTTTTTT	CAWTKGTGAGELFF
-	TRBV7-9	15	TRBJ1-2	-	TGTGCCAGCAGCTTGACGGGTCTTGAGACGGCCGGCTACACCTTC	CASSLTGLETAGYTF
-	TRBV21-1	14	TRBJ2-2	-	TGTGCCAGACCCAGGGGGCCTAACACCGGGGAGCTGTTTTTT	CARPRGPNTGELFF